Included here is one T cell receptor beta chain sequence, with context. The antigen remains undetermined. The Oncomine TCR Beta short-read assay sequenced DNA from cultured CD4+ T cells. TCRdb re-called the PCR reads with MiXCR, one entry per CDR3 protein. The sample gives about 15,000 distinct CDR3 sequences, more than 45% of which show up once; about 13% is in the top ten. The data derive from a study of vaccination and CD4 T cells after COVID-19. At the level of the study: Six male and four female convalescents took part, two of them Hispanic. Study-level results: Only post-vaccination samples contained a median approximately 85% of the reactive clones in convalescent patients.

Noted treatment: approximately nine-day PBMC culture with coronavirus spike peptide pools or control peptides (ViraFEST assay). Following expansion of antigen-specific T cells with peptide pools, ViraFEST then sequenced TCRs. This CDR3 spans 14 amino acids. V was cut by 8 bases and J by 5 bases, with 18 bases left in between. Germline lookup yields CDR1 MNHNS and CDR2 SASEGT. The TCR sequence derives from a human donor who had recovered from COVID-19. The chain joins TRBV6-1 to TRBJ1-1; D is possibly TRBD1 (5 bases). The sequenced sample was CD4+ T cells from blood, cultured in vitro. For the CDR3, the DNA is TGTGCCAGCGGGGACTTTGGGGGTATGACTGAAGCTTTCTTT. It encodes CASGDFGGMTEAFF.